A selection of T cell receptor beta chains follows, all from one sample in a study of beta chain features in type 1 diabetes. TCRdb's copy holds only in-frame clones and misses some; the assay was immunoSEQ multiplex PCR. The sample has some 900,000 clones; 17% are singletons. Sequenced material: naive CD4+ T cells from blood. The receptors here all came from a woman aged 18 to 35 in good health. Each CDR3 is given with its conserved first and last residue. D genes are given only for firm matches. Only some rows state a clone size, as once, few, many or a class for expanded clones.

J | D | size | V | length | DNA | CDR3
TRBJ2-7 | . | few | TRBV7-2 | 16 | TGTGCCAGCAGCTTAACCTGGGACGTATCCTCCTACGAGCAGTACTTC | CASSLTWDVSSYEQYF
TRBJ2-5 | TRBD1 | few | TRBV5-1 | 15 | TGTGCCAGCAGCTTGTTGCAGGGGGCCGGAGAGACCCAGTACTTC | CASSLLQGAGETQYF
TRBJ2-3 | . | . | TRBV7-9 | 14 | TGTGCCAGCAGCTCTAGCGCTAGCACAGATACGCAGTATTTT | CASSSSASTDTQYF
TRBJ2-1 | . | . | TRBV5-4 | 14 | TGTGCCAGCAGCTCGGGGGGCCCACAAGGTGAGCAGTTCTTC | CASSSGGPQGEQFF
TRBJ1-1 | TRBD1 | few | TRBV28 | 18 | TGTGCCAGCTCAAGACCGGGACAGGGGTTATTTCAGAACACTGAAGCTTTCTTT | CASSRPGQGLFQNTEAFF
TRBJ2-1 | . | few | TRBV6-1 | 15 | TGTGCCAGCAGCCGGTATAGCGTCCCCCACAATGAGCAGTTCTTC | CASSRYSVPHNEQFF
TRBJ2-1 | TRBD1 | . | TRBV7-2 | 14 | TGTGCCAGCAGCCTAATCCAGGGGGCGGGTGAGCAGTTCTTC | CASSLIQGAGEQFF
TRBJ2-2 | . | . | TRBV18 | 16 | TGTGCCAGCTCACCACCGAGCAGGCTGAACACCGGGGAGCTGTTTTTT | CASSPPSRLNTGELFF
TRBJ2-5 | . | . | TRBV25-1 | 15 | TGTGCCAGCAGTTTGCCGAGTCCGGAACAAGAGACCCAGTACTTC | CASSLPSPEQETQYF
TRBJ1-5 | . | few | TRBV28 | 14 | TGTGCCAGCAGCGTAGGACAGAGCAATCAGCCCCAGCATTTT | CASSVGQSNQPQHF
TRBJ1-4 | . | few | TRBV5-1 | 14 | TGCGCCAGCAGTCGTGAGGGGAGTAATGAAAAACTGTTTTTT | CASSREGSNEKLFF
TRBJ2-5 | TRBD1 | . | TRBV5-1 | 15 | TGCGCCAGCAGCTCTGCTCAGGGGGCGGGGGAGACCCAGTACTTC | CASSSAQGAGETQYF
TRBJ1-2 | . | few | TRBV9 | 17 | TGTGCCAGCAGCGTAGGATTCGGAGGAGCACTGGTCTATGGCTACACCTTC | CASSVGFGGALVYGYTF
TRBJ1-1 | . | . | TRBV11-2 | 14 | TGTGCCAGCACCGCGGGGGGCCGGGACACTGAAGCTTTCTTT | CASTAGGRDTEAFF